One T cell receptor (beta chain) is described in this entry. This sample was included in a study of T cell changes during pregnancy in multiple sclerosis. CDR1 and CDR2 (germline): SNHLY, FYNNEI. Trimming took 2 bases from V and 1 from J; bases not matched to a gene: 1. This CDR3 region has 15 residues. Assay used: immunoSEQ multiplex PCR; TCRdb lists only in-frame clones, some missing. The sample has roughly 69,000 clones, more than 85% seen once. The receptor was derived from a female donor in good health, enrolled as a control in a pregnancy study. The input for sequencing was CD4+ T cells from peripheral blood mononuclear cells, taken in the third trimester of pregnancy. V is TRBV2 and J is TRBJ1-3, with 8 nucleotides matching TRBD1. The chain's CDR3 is CASSERTGSGNTIYF. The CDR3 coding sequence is TGTGCCAGCAGTGAAAGGACAGGGTCTGGAAACACCATATATTTT.